A single sample is the source of the 2 T cell receptor beta chains below, sequenced in a study of blood T cell repertoires in COVID-19. The data were produced by immunoSEQ multiplex PCR, yet TCRdb's version contains in-frame clones alone and is incomplete. There are some 87,000 clones in the sample; around 92% occur only once, and around 6% lies in the top ten. The source material was peripheral blood. Receptors were obtained from an older woman with active COVID-19.

The chain uses TRBV9 and TRBJ2-3, with 7 bases identical to TRBD2. This CDR3 is built from 16 residues. The V and J ends lost 2 bases and 0 bases, in that order; junction bases with no gene match: 6. The germline V gene has CDR1 SGDLS and CDR2 YYNGEE. The DNA of the CDR3 is TGTGCCAGCAGCGTGTTAGCGGGCGCTAGCACAGATACGCAGTATTTT. Translation gives CASSVLAGASTDTQYF.

This chain joins TRBV28 and TRBJ1-1, with a tentative D call TRBD1 (5 bases). Germline V gene data show CDR1 as MDHEN and CDR2 as SYDVKM. V gave up 2 bases and J gave up 1 base, with 11 bases separating them. The CDR3 sequence is 15 residues long. The CDR3 here is CASSLTGHKNTEAFF. The DNA for the CDR3 is TGTGCCAGCAGTTTAACAGGACACAAGAACACTGAAGCTTTCTTT.